Below are 4 T cell receptor beta chains sequenced from a single sample in a study of T cells in women clearing cervical HPV infection. Generated by immunoSEQ multiplex PCR, the TCRdb table keeps only in-frame clones and is missing some. The data include roughly 20,000 clones; the top ten clones carry 5%. Sequencing was carried out using blood buffy coat. These receptor sequences come from a woman between 18 and 70 years old with a cervical HPV16 infection that either progressed to CIN3+ or cleared (not recorded which).

Regarding this clone: The CDR3 end lies 3 residues beyond the end of the read and is filled in from the germline J gene. This rearrangement joins TRBV6-4 to TRBJ2-5; D may correspond to TRBD1 or TRBD2 (5 bases each). CDR1 and CDR2 from the germline V gene are MRHNA and SNTAGT. V dropped 0 bases and J dropped 2 bases, with 16 bases sitting between them. The CDR3 is made up of 17 amino acids. The sequenced CDR3 bases are TGTGCCAGCAGTGACTCGAGGGGAGACACTGTACAAGAGACC. Amino acids: CASSDSRGDTVQET. The full CDR3 is CASSDSRGDTVQETQYF.

Of note for this clone: Read data end 3 residues before the CDR3 end; the end is taken from the germline J gene. The chain is built from TRBV7-9 and TRBJ1-1; the D is unclear. The CDR3 length is 14 residues. CDR1 and CDR2 from the germline V gene are SEHNR and FQNEAQ (reference sequence). Trimming removed 4 bases from V and 1 base from J, with 10 bases in between. The part of the CDR3 DNA that was read is TGTGCCAGCAGCTCCCAAGCTGCGAACACTGAA. Translated, it gives CASSSQAANTE. The whole CDR3 protein reads CASSSQAANTEAFF.

About this clone: The CDR3 end falls 3 residues outside the read, so it is completed with the germline J gene. V and J are TRBV30 and TRBJ1-2, with TRBD1 matching over 7 bases. After removal of 3 bases from V and 4 bases from J, the junction contained 14 bases not matched to a gene. Germline V gene data show CDR1 as GTSNPN and CDR2 as SVGIG (reference sequence). This CDR3 spans 16 amino acids. The sequenced part of the CDR3 DNA is TGTGCCTGGAGCCCCCCCGGGACAGTTATCCCCTATGGC. It specifies CAWSPPGTVIPYG. The complete CDR3 reads CAWSPPGTVIPYGYTF.

Regarding this clone: The read gets to within 3 residues of the CDR3 end, and the germline J gene fills in the rest. The chain is built from TRBV2 and TRBJ2-3; the D gene is possibly TRBD2 (7 bases). The CDR3 is made up of 15 amino acids. Germline V gene lookup returns CDR1 SNHLY and CDR2 FYNNEI. The V end was cut by 7 bases, the J end by 0 bases, with 14 bases between. The CDR3 is CASKNREGSTDTQYF. CDR3 bases read: TGTGCCAGCAAAAACAGGGAGGGGAGCACAGATACG.